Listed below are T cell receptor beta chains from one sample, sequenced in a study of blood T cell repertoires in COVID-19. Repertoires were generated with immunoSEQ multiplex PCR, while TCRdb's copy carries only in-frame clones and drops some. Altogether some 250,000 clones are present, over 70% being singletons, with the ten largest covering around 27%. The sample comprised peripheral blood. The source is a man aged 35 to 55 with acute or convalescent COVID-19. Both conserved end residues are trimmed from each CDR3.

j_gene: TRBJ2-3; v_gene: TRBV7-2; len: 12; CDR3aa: ASSLRQSTDTQY
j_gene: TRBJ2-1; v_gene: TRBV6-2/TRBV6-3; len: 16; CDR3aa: ASSYPIGGDYSYNEQF
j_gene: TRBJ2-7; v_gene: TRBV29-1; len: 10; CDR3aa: SAELSSYEQY
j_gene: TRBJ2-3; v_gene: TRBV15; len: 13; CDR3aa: ATSEQGKRTDTQY
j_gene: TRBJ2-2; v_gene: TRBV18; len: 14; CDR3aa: ASSPFAGTNTGELF
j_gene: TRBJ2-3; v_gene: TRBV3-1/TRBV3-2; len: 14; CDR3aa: ASSQDPGSSTDTQY
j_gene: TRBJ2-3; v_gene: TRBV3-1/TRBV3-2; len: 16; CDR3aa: ASSQVRGSVSSTDTQY
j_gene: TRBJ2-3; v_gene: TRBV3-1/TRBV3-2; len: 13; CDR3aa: ASSPRDYSTDTQY
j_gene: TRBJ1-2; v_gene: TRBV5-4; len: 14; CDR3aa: ASSLALDRSNYGYT
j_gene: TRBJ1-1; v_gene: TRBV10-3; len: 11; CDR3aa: AIGGAVNTEAF
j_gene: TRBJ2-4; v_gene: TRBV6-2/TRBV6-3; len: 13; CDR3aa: ASSYLGKAKNIQY
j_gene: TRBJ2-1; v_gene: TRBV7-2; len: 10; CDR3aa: ASSWMTGPQF
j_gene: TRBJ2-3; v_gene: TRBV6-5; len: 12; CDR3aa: ASKERDRADTQY
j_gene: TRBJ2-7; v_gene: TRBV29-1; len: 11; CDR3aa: SVGQGGPYEQY
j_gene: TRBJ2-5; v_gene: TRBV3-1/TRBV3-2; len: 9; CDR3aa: ASSRAETQY
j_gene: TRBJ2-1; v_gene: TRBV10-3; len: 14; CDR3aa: AISEISGSSYNEQF
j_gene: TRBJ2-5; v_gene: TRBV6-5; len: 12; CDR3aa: ASCRLAGLETQY
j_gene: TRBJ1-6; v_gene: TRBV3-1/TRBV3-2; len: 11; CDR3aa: ASSQAADSPLH
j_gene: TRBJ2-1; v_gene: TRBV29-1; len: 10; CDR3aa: SVVPVTGEQF
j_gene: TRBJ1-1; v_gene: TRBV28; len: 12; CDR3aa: ASSLPSINTEAF
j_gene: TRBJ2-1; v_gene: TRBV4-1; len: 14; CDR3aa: ASSHMTSGSYNEQF
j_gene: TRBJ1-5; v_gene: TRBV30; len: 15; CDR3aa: AWSPLEGMDSNQPQH
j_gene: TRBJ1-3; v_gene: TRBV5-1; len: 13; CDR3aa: ASSLRTGRGNTIY
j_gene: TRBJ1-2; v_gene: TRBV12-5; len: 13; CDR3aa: ASGLDRGPNYGYT
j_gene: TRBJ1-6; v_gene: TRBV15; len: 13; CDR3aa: ATSRGNSPNSPLH